The subject of this entry is one T cell receptor (beta chain). Its antigen is unidentified. Each sorted subset replicate got 200 ng genomic DNA, tens of thousands of genomes. The method was immunoSEQ multiplex PCR; TCRdb's version includes in-frame clones alone and lacks a portion of them. This table has roughly 2.2 million clones, around 90% appearing once. The germline V gene encodes CDR1 SGHVS and CDR2 FNYEAQ. J was trimmed by 2 bases and V by 3 bases; bases with no gene match: 4. The CDR3 contains 16 residues. The data are from a study of shared clonotypes between healthy human individuals. Study results and caveats: Among donors, the sharing of clonotypes was expected to be influenced by sequencing depth. The genetic and exposure-history diversity represented was limited by few donors. As a rule, naive subsets had a larger estimated richness than memory subsets.

Sequencing used naive CD4+ T cells from PBMCs. Described subset: CD45RA+ positively selected. The TCR sequence derives from a man aged 18 to 29 in good health. Some clones in this sample may be carry-over from other donors' samples. J is TRBJ2-1 and V is TRBV7-6, with TRBD2 matching over 10 bases. The DNA of the CDR3 is TGTGCCAGCAGCTTCACCGGGACTAGCGCCTACAATGAGCAGTTCTTC. This sequence encodes CASSFTGTSAYNEQFF.